This passage covers 22 T cell receptor beta chains from one sample sequenced in a study of cytomegalovirus exposure and HLA in healthy donors. The method was immunoSEQ multiplex PCR; TCRdb's version includes in-frame clones alone and lacks a portion of them. The data hold fewer than 250,000 clones, with roughly 89% observed a single time. Sequences were obtained from PBMCs. All receptors come from a man younger than 35 in good health and CMV-seronegative.

This clone was counted only a few times. The rearrangement joins TRBV7-2 to TRBJ2-7; 9 nucleotides agree with TRBD1. CDR1 is SGHTA, CDR2 FQGNSA, per germline. Trimming at V came to 8 bases and at J to 3 bases, leaving 11 bases not matched to a gene. This CDR3 spans 15 amino acids. The chain's CDR3 is CASARVTGGIYEQYF. The CDR3 DNA follows: TGTGCCAGCGCCAGGGTGACAGGGGGTATCTACGAGCAGTACTTC.

This chain joins TRBV7-2 and TRBJ1-1; TRBD1 matches 9 bases. This CDR3 is built from 14 residues. Germline V gene sequence: CDR1 SGHTA, CDR2 FQGNSA. V trimming: 5 bases; J trimming: 2 bases; junction bases outside the gene matches: 3. For the CDR3, the DNA is TGTGCCAGCAGCAACAGGGGGCTTAACACTGAAGCTTTCTTT. It translates to CASSNRGLNTEAFF.

The genes are TRBV27 and TRBJ1-1; D is possibly TRBD1 (5 bases). V was clipped by 6 bases and J by 4 bases, with 6 bases between them. CDR1 and CDR2 (germline): MNHEY, SMNVEV (reference sequence). This CDR3 has 11 amino acids. CDR3 protein: CASSQGTEAFF. CDR3 sequence (DNA): TGTGCCAGCAGCCAGGGCACTGAAGCTTTCTTT.

The chain is built from TRBV4-3 and TRBJ2-2; no reliable D call. Trimming cost V 0 bases and J 1 base, with 9 bases left between them. The germline gives CDR1 LGHNA, CDR2 YSLEER. This CDR3 region has 16 residues. CDR3 sequence (DNA): TGCGCCAGCAGCCAAGAAATGCACAAGAACACCGGGGAGCTGTTTTTT. Translating gives CASSQEMHKNTGELFF.

The genes are TRBV27 and TRBJ2-3, with TRBD2 matching 8 bases. J lost 10 bases, V lost 2 bases, and 11 bases had no gene match. In germline, CDR1 is MNHEY, CDR2 SMNVEV (reference sequence). The CDR3 runs 15 residues. Here the CDR3 reads CASSLISGGLISQYF. Written as DNA, the CDR3 is TGTGCCAGCAGTTTAATAAGCGGGGGTTTAATATCGCAGTATTTT.

The V call is TRBV4-3, the J call TRBJ2-6, with TRBD1 matching over 8 bases. This CDR3 spans 17 amino acids. Germline lookup yields CDR1 LGHNA and CDR2 YSLEER. V dropped 3 bases and J dropped 1; count of bases not matched to a gene: 5. Here the CDR3 reads CASSHLDRGSGANVLTF. In nucleotides, the CDR3 is TGCGCCAGCAGCCATCTCGACAGGGGATCTGGGGCCAACGTCCTGACTTTC.

The rearrangement joins TRBV5-1 to TRBJ2-3, with D perhaps matching TRBD2 (6 bases). V lost 7 bases, J lost 0 bases, and 12 bases lay in between. Germline lookup yields CDR1 SGHRS and CDR2 YFSETQ. This CDR3 spans 14 amino acids. The DNA of the CDR3 is TGCGCCAGCTCGATAGCGGAGAGCACAGATACGCAGTATTTT. Amino acid sequence: CASSIAESTDTQYF.

The V gene is TRBV2, the J gene TRBJ2-1; 14 bases are shared with TRBD2. CDR1 is SNHLY and CDR2 is FYNNEI in the germline V gene. After removal of 8 bases from V and 6 bases from J, the junction contained 6 bases not matched to a gene. This CDR3 contains 15 residues. CDR3 sequence (DNA): TGTGCCAGCGAGAGACTAGCGGGAGGGGGCAATGAGCAGTTCTTC. Its protein is CASERLAGGGNEQFF.

There are a few counts of this clone. The CDR3 protein is CASSGTGRGEQYF. CDR3 sequence (DNA): TGTGCCAGCAGTGGGACAGGGCGGGGAGAGCAGTACTTC. The chain has TRBV2 and TRBJ2-7; 8 bases align to TRBD1. Losses at the gene ends were 4 bases for V and 7 bases for J; bases not matched to a gene: 6. The length of the CDR3 is 13 residues. The V gene's germline CDR1 is SNHLY and CDR2 FYNNEI.

This clone was counted once. The CDR3 reads CASSPYRDTEAFF. The CDR3 coding sequence is TGTGCCAGCAGCCCCTACAGGGACACTGAAGCTTTCTTT. V is TRBV7-9 and J is TRBJ1-1; TRBD1 might be the D (6 bases). Germline CDR1 SEHNR, CDR2 FQNEAQ (reference sequence). The V end lost 5 bases, the J end lost 3 bases, and 10 bases lay between the germline ends. The CDR3 sequence is 13 residues long.

The rearrangement links TRBV7-2 to TRBJ1-2; perhaps TRBD1 as D (5 bases). CDR1 is SGHTA, CDR2 FQGNSA, per germline. The V and J ends lost 8 bases and 8 bases respectively, with 21 bases between them. This CDR3 comprises 14 residues. The CDR3 sequence: CASGGRDPGGGYTF. The CDR3, as DNA: TGTGCCAGCGGCGGTAGGGACCCCGGGGGGGGCTACACCTTC.

This clone appeared a single time. V gene TRBV5-1 combines with J gene TRBJ2-1; the match to TRBD2 covers 9 bases. From germline, CDR1 is SGHRS and CDR2 YFSETQ. V lost 6 bases, J lost 8 bases, and 12 bases stayed unmatched. The length of the CDR3 is 15 residues. In DNA, the CDR3 is TGCGCCAGCACCCAAGGAGGGGTAGCGGGAGATGAGCAGTTCTTC. Translated, it gives CASTQGGVAGDEQFF.

The count of this clone is one. The chain links TRBV6-5 to TRBJ1-1; 7 bases agree with TRBD1. Germline V gene sequence: CDR1 MNHEY, CDR2 SVGAGI. The CDR3 extends over 13 amino acids. The V and J ends lost 6 bases and 14 bases, in that order; junction bases with no gene match: 15. CDR3 DNA sequence: TGTGCCAGCAGCCGCCCGGGACAGCCCCAGGCGTTCTTT. Its translation is CASSRPGQPQAFF.

The chain uses TRBV7-2 and TRBJ2-2, with 9 positions matching TRBD2. With V trimmed by 5 bases and J by 7 bases, 11 bases remained unmatched. Looked up from germline, CDR1 is SGHTA and CDR2 is FQGNSA. The CDR3 is made up of 16 amino acids. In DNA, the CDR3 is TGTGCCAGCAGCCTACACGCGGGGGGGCCTTTCGGGGAGCTGTTTTTT. The encoded protein is CASSLHAGGPFGELFF.

The chain couples TRBV28 to TRBJ2-5, with D perhaps TRBD2 (5 bases). V lost 6 bases and J lost 4, with 18 bases in between. The CDR3 has 15 amino acids. Germline V gene lookup returns CDR1 MDHEN and CDR2 SYDVKM. The CDR3 protein is CASSPITRYPETQYF. For the CDR3, the DNA is TGTGCCAGCAGCCCGATAACTAGGTACCCAGAGACCCAGTACTTC.

The chain recombines TRBV5-1 with TRBJ2-3, with 11 bases lining up with TRBD1. Germline V gene sequence: CDR1 SGHRS, CDR2 YFSETQ. This CDR3 has 16 residues. V was pared by 4 bases and J by 5 bases, with 9 bases of the junction left unmatched. CDR3 protein: CASSAGTGGWEDTQYF. Written as DNA, the CDR3 is TGCGCCAGCAGCGCGGGGACAGGGGGATGGGAAGATACGCAGTATTTT.

CDR3 residues: CASSLTSGEHNEQFF. The DNA of the CDR3 is TGTGCCAGCAGCTTAACTAGCGGGGAACACAATGAGCAGTTCTTC. This chain uses TRBV7-2 with TRBJ2-1, with 10 bases identical to TRBD2. V lost 2 bases to trimming and J lost 5 bases; unmatched junction nucleotides: 3. Germline V lookup: CDR1 SGHTA, CDR2 FQGNSA. CDR3 length: 15 amino acids.

The rearrangement uses TRBV30 and TRBJ2-7; 7 nucleotides align to TRBD1. Trimming cost V 0 bases and J 2 bases; bases outside gene matches: 7. Germline CDR1 reads GTSNPN; CDR2 reads SVGIG (reference sequence). This CDR3 has 15 amino acids. The CDR3 DNA reads TGTGCCTGGAGTGTACGAGGGACAGCGACCTACGAGCAGTACTTC. This codes for CAWSVRGTATYEQYF.

This clone was found a few times. The junction differs from germline at one of its ends, possibly a read error. The genes are TRBV20-1 and TRBJ1-2, with D possibly being TRBD1 (6 bases). The CDR3 loop spans 11 amino acids. The germline V gene encodes CDR1 DFQATT and CDR2 SNEGSKA (reference sequence). Here the CDR3 DNA reads TGCAGTGCTAGTATCGTACCCGGACAGAGCTTC. Translation: CSASIVPGQSF.

The J gene is TRBJ2-2, the V gene TRBV5-1; 7 bases align to TRBD2. The CDR3 loop spans 15 amino acids. Germline CDR1 reads SGHRS; CDR2 reads YFSETQ. After removal of 4 bases from V and 4 bases from J, the junction contained 7 bases not matched to a gene. This chain's CDR3 is CASSRDYPLTGELFF. Written as DNA, the CDR3 is TGCGCCAGCAGCCGGGACTACCCCCTCACCGGGGAGCTGTTTTTT.

This rearrangement joins TRBV6-1 to TRBJ1-2, with TRBD1 as a possible D gene (5 bases). The CDR3 has 13 amino acids. V was clipped by 6 bases and J by 2 bases, with 10 bases between them. Germline loops: CDR1 MNHNS, CDR2 SASEGT. CDR3 protein: CASRLTVNYGYTF. Written as DNA, the CDR3 is TGTGCCAGCAGACTGACAGTGAACTATGGCTACACCTTC.

The gene calls are TRBV21-1 and TRBJ2-7; the table's D call TRBD1 went unverified against the DNA. TRBV21-1 is assigned pseudogene status. This CDR3 region has 13 residues. CDR3 in DNA: TGTGCCAGCAGCCCGACAGGGCCCTACGAGCAGTACTTC. Translating it yields CASSPTGPYEQYF.